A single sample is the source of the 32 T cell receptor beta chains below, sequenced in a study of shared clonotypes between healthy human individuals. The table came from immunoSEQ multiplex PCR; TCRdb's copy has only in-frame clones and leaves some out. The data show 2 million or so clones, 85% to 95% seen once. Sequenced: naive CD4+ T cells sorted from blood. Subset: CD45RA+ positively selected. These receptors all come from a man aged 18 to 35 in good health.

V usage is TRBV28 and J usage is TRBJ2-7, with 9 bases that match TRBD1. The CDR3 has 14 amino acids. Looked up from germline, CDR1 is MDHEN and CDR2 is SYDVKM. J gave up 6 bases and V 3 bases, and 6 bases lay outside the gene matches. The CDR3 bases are TGTGCCAGCAGTTTCCGGGACAGGGCGGCCGAGCAGTACTTC. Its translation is CASSFRDRAAEQYF.

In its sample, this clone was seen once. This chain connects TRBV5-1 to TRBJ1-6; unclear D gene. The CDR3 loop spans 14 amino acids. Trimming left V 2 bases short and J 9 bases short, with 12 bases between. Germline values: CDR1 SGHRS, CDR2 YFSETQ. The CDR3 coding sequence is TGCGCCAGCAGCTTAGACCCCTCAGGTTCACCCCTCCACTTT. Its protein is CASSLDPSGSPLHF.

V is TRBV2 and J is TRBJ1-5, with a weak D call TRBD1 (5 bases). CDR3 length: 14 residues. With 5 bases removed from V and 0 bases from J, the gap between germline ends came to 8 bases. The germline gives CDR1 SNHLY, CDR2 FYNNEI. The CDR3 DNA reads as TGTGCCAGCAGTAGCAGGGTTAGCAATCAGCCCCAGCATTTT. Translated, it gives CASSSRVSNQPQHF.

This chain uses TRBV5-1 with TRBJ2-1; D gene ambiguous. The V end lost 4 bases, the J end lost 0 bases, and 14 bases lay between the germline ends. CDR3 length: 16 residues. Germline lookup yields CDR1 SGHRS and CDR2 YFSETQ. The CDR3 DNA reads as TGCGCCAGCAGCAGCTCACCTTTAAGCTCCTACAATGAGCAGTTCTTC. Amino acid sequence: CASSSSPLSSYNEQFF. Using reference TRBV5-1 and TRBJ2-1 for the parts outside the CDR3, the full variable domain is KAGVTQTPRYLIKTRGQQVTLSCSPISGHRSVSWYQQTPGQGLQFLFEYFSETQRNKGNFPGRFSGRQFSNSRSEMNVSTLELGDSALYLCASSSSPLSSYNEQFFGPGTRLTVL.

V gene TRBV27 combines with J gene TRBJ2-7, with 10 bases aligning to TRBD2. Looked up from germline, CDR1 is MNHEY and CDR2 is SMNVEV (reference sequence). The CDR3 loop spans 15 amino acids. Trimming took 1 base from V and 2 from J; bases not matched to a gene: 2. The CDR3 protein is CASSLLAGGPYEQYF. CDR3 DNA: TGTGCCAGCAGTTTATTAGCGGGAGGACCCTACGAGCAGTACTTC.

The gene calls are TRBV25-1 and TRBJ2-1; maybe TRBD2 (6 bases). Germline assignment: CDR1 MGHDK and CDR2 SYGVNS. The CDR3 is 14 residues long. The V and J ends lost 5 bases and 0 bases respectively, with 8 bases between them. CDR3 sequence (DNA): TGTGCCAGCAGTCGGGGGAGCTCCTACAATGAGCAGTTCTTC. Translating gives CASSRGSSYNEQFF. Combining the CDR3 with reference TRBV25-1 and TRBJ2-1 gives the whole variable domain EADIYQTPRYLVIGTGKKITLECSQTMGHDKMYWYQQDPGMELHLIHYSYGVNSTEKGDLSSESTVSRIRTEHFPLTLESARPSHTSQYLCASSRGSSYNEQFFGPGTRLTVL.

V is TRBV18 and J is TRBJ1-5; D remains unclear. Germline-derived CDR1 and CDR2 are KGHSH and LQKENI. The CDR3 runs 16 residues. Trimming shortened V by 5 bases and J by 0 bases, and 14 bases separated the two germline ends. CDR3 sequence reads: CASSSLDSSSNQPQHF. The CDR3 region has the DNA TGTGCCAGCTCATCGTTAGATAGTTCTAGCAATCAGCCCCAGCATTTT.

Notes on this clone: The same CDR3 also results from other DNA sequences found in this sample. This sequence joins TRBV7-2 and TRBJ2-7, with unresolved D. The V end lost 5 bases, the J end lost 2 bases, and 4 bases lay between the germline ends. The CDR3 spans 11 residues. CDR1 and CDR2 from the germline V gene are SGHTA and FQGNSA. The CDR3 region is CASSATYEQYF. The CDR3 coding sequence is TGTGCCAGCAGCGCCACCTACGAGCAGTACTTC.

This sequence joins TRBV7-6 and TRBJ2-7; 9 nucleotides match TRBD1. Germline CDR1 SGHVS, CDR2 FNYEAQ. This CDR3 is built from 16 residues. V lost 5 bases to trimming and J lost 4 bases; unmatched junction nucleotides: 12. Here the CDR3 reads CASSRYRDRDGYEQYF. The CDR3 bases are TGTGCCAGCAGCCGATACCGGGACAGGGATGGGTACGAGCAGTACTTC.

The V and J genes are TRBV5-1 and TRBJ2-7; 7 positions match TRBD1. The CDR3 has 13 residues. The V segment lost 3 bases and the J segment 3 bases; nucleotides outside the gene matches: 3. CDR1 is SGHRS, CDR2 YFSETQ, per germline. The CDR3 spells CASSSYRGYEQYF. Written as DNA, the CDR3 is TGCGCCAGCAGCTCCTACAGGGGCTACGAGCAGTACTTC.

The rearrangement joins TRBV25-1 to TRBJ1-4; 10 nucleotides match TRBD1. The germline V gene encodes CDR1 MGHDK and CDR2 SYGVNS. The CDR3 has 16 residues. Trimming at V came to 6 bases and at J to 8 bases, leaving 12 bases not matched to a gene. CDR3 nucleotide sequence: TGTGCCAGCAGCCGGGACAGGGGCCTCCGGGTCGAAAAACTGTTTTTT. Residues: CASSRDRGLRVEKLFF.

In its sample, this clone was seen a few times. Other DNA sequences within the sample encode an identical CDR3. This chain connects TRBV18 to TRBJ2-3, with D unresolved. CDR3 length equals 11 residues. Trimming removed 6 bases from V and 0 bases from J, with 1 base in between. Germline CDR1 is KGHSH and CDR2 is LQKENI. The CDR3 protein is CASSSTDTQYF. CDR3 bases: TGTGCCAGCTCCAGCACAGATACGCAGTATTTT.

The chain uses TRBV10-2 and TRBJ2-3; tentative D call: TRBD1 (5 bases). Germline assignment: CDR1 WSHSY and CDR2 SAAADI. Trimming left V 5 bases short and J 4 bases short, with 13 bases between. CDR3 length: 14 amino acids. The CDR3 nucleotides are TGCGCCAGCAGTAGGGGTGGAACACCAGATACGCAGTATTTT. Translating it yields CASSRGGTPDTQYF.

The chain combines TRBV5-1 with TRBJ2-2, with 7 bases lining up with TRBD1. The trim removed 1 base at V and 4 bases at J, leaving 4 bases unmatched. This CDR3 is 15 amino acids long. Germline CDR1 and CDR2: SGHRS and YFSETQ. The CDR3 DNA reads TGCGCCAGCAGCTTGCAGGGGGTTCTCACCGGGGAGCTGTTTTTT. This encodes CASSLQGVLTGELFF.

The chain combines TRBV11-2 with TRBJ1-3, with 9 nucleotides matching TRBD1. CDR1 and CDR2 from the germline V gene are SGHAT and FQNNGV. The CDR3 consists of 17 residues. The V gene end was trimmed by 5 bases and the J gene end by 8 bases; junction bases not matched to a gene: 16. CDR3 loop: CASSITGGKLLWDTIYF. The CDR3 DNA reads TGTGCCAGCAGCATCACAGGGGGCAAGCTCCTCTGGGACACCATATATTTT.

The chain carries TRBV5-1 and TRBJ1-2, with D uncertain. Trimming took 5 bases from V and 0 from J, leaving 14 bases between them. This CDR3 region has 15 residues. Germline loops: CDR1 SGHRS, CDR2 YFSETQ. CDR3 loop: CASRHRDIPNYGYTF. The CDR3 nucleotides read TGCGCCAGCAGACACAGAGACATCCCTAACTATGGCTACACCTTC.

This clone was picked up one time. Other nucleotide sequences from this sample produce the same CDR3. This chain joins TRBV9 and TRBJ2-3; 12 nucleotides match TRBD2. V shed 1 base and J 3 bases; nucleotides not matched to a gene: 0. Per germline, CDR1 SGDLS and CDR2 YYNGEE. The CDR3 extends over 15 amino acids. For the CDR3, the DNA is TGTGCCAGCAGCGTAACTAGCGGGAGGACAGATACGCAGTATTTT. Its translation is CASSVTSGRTDTQYF.

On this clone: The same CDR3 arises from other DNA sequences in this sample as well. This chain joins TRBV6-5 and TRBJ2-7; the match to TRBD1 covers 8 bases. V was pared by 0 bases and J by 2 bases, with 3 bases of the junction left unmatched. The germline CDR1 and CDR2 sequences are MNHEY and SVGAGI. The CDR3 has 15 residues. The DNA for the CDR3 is TGTGCCAGCAGTTACTCGGGGACAGGTACCTACGAGCAGTACTTC. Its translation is CASSYSGTGTYEQYF.

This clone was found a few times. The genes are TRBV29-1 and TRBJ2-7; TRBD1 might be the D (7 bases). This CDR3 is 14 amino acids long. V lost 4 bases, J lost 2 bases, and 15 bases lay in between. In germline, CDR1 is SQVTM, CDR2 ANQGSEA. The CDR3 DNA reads TGCAGCGTTGCGGGGCAGGGGGGAGCCTACGAGCAGTACTTC. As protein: CSVAGQGGAYEQYF.

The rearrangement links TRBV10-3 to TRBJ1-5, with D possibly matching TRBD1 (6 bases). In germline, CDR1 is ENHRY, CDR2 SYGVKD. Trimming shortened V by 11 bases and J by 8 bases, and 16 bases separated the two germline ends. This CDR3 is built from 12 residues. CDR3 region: CASRRDKEPQHF. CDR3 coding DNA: TGTGCCTCCCGACGGGACAAGGAGCCCCAGCATTTT.

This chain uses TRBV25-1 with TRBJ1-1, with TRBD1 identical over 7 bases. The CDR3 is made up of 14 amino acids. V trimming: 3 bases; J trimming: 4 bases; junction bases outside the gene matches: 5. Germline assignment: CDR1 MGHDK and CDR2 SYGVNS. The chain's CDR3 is CASSDTAGGTEAFF. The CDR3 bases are TGTGCCAGCAGTGATACGGCAGGGGGCACTGAAGCTTTCTTT.

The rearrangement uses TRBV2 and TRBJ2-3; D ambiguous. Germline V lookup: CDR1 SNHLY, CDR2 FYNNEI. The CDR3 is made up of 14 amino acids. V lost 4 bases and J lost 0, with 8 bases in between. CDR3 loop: CASSGRDSTDTQYF. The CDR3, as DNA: TGTGCCAGCAGTGGTAGAGACAGCACAGATACGCAGTATTTT.

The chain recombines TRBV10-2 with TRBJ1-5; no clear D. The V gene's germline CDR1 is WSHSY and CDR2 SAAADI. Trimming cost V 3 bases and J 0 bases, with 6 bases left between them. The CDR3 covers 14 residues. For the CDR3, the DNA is TGCGCCAGCAGTGAATGGGTTAGCAATCAGCCCCAGCATTTT. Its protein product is CASSEWVSNQPQHF.

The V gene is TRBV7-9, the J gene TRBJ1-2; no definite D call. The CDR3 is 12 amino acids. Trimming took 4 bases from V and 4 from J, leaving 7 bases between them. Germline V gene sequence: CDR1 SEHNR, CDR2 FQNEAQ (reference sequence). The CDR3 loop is CASSYDTYGYTF. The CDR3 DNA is TGTGCCAGCAGCTATGACACCTATGGCTACACCTTC.

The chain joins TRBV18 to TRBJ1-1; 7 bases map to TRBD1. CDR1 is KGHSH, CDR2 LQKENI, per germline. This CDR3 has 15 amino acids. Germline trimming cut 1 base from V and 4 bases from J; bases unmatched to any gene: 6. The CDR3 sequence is CASSPQKGAGTEAFF. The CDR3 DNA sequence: TGTGCCAGCTCACCACAAAAGGGGGCTGGCACTGAAGCTTTCTTT.

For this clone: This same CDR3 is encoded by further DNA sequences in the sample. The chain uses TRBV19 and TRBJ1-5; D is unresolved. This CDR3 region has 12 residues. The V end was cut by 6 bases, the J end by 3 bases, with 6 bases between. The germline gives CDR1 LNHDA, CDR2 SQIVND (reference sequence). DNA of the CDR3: TGTGCCAGTAGCCGGCTCAATCAGCCCCAGCATTTT. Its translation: CASSRLNQPQHF. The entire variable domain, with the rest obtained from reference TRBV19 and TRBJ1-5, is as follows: DGGITQSPKYLFRKEGQNVTLSCEQNLNHDAMYWYRQDPGQGLRLIYYSQIVNDFQKGDIAEGYSVSREKKESFPLTVTSAQKNPTAFYLCASSRLNQPQHFGDGTRLSIL.

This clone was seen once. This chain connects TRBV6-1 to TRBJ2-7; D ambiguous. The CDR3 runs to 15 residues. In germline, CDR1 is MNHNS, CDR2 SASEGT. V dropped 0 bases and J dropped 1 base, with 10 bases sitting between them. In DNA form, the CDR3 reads TGTGCCAGCAGTGAAGCCAAGGTGGGGTCCTACGAGCAGTACTTC. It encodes CASSEAKVGSYEQYF.

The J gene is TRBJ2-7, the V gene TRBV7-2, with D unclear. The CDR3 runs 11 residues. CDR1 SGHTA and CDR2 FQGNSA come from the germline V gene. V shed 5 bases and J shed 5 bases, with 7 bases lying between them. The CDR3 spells CASSPKDEQYF. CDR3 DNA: TGTGCCAGCAGCCCCAAGGACGAGCAGTACTTC.

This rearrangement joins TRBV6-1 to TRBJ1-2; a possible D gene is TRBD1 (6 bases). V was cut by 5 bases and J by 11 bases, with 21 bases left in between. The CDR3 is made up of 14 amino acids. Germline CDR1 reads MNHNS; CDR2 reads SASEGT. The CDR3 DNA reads TGTGCCAGCAGTTCTCGAACAGGGATCGTTCGATACACCTTC. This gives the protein CASSSRTGIVRYTF.

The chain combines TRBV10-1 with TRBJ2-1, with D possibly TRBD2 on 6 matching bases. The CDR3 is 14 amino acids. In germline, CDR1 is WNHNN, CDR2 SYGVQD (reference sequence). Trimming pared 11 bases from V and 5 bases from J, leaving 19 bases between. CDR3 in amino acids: CAPWRDGHHNEQFF. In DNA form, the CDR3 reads TGCGCCCCCTGGAGGGACGGACACCACAATGAGCAGTTCTTC.

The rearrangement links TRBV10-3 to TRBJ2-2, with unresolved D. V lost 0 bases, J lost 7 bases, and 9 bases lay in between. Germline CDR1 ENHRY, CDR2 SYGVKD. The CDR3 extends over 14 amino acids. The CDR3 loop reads CAISESEGYGELFF. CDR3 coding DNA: TGTGCCATCAGTGAGTCGGAAGGGTACGGGGAGCTGTTTTTT.

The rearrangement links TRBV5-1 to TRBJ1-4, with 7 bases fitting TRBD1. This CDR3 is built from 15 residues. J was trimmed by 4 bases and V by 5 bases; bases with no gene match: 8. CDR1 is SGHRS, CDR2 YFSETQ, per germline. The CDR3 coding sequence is TGCGCCAGCAGTGGGGGGACAGATTTTAATGAAAAACTGTTTTTT. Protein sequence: CASSGGTDFNEKLFF.